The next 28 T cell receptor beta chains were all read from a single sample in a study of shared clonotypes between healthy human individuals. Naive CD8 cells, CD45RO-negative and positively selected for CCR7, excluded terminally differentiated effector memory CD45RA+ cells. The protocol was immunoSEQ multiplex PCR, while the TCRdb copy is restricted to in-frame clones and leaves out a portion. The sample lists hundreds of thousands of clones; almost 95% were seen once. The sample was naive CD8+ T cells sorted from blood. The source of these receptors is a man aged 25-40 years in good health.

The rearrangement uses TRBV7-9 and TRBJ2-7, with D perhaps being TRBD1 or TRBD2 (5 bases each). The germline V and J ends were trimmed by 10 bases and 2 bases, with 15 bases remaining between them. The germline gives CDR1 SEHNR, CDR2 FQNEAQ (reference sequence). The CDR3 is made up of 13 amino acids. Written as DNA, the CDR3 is TGTGCCACCTCGAAAGGGGAGACCTACGAGCAGTACTTC. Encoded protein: CATSKGETYEQYF.

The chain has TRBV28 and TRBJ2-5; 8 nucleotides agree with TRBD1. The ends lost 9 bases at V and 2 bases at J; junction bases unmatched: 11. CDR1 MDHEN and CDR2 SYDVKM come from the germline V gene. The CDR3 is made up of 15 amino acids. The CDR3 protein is CASGEAGTGQETQYF. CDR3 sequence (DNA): TGTGCCAGTGGGGAAGCCGGGACAGGACAAGAGACCCAGTACTTC.

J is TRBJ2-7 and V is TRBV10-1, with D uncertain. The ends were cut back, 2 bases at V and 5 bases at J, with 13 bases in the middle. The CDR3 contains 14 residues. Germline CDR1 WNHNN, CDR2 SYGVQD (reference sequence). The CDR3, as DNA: TGCGCCAGCAGTGAGAGTGGAACTTGGGACGAGCAGTACTTC. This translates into CASSESGTWDEQYF.

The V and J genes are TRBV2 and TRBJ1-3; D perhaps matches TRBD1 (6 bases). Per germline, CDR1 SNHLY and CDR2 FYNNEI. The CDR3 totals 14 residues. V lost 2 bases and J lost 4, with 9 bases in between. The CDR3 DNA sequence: TGTGCCAGCAGTGAAACCACAGGGGGAAACACCATATATTTT. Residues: CASSETTGGNTIYF.

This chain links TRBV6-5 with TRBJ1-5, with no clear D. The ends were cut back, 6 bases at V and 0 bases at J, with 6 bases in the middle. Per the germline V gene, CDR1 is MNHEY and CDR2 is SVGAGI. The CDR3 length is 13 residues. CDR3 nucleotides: TGTGCCAGCAGATCGGGTAGCAATCAGCCCCAGCATTTT. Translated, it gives CASRSGSNQPQHF.

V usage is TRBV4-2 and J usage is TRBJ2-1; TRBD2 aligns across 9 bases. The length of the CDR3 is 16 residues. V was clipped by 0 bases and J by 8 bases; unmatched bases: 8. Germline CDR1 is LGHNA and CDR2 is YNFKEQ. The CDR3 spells CASSQDLAGILDEQFF. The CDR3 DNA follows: TGTGCCAGCAGCCAAGATCTAGCGGGAATATTGGATGAGCAGTTCTTC.

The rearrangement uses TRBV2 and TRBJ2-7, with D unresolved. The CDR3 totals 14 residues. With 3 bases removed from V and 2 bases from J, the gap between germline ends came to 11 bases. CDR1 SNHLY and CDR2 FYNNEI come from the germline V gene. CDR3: CASSDMRSTYEQYF. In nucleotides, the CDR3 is TGTGCCAGCAGTGATATGCGCAGCACCTACGAGCAGTACTTC.

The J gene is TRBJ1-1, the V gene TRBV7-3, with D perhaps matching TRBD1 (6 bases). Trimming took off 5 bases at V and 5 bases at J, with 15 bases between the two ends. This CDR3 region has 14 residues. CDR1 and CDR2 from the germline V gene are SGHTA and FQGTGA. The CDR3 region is CASSPGGFGTEAFF. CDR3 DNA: TGTGCCAGCAGCCCCGGGGGCTTCGGGACTGAAGCTTTCTTT.

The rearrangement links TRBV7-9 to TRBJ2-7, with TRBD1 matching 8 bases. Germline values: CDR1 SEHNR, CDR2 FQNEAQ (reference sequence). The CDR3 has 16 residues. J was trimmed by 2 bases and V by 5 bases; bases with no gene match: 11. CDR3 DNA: TGTGCCAGCAGCGCCCACTCGCGACAGGGGACCTACGAGCAGTACTTC. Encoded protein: CASSAHSRQGTYEQYF.

Written as DNA, the CDR3 is TGTGCCAGCAGCGAGAAGAGTTTCTCCTACGAGCAGTACTTC. It specifies CASSEKSFSYEQYF. The chain has TRBV9 and TRBJ2-7; no clear D. The CDR3 totals 14 residues. Germline V lookup: CDR1 SGDLS, CDR2 YYNGEE. V was pared by 3 bases and J by 0 bases, with 10 bases between.

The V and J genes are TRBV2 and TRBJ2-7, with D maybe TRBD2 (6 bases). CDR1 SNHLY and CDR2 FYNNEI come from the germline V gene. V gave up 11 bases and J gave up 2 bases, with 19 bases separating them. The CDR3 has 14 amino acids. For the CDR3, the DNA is TGTGCCGGGTCTGGGGGGAAAATTGCCTACGAGCAGTACTTC. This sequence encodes CAGSGGKIAYEQYF.

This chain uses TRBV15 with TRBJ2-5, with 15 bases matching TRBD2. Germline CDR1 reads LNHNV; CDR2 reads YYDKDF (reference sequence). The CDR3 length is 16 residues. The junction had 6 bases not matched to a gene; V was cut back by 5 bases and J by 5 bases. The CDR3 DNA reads TGTGCCACCAGCCTTGGACTAGCGGGAGGGGGGGAGACCCAGTACTTC. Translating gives CATSLGLAGGGETQYF.

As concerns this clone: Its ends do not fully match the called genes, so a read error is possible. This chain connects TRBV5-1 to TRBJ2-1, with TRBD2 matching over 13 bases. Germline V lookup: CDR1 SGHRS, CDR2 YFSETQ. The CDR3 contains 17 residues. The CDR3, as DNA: TGCGCCAGCAGCTTAGAGGGACTAGCGGGAAACTACAATGGGCAGTTCTTC. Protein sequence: CASSLEGLAGNYNGQFF.

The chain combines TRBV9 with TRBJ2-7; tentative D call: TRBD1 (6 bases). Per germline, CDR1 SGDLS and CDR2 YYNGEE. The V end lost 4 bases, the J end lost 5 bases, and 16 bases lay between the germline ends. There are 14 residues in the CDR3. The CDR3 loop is CASSPEGESHEQYF. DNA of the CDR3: TGTGCCAGCAGCCCAGAGGGGGAGTCCCACGAGCAGTACTTC. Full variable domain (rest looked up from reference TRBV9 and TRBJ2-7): DSGVTQTPKHLITATGQRVTLRCSPRSGDLSVYWYQQSLDQGLQFLIQYYNGEERAKGNILERFSAQQFPDLHSELNLSSLELGDSALYFCASSPEGESHEQYFGPGTRLTVT.

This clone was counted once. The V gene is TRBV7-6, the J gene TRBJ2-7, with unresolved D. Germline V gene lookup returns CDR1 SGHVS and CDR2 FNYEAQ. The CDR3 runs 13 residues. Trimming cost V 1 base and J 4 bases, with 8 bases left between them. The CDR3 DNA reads TGTGCCAGCAGCTTAGGGCCGAAATACGAGCAGTACTTC. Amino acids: CASSLGPKYEQYF.

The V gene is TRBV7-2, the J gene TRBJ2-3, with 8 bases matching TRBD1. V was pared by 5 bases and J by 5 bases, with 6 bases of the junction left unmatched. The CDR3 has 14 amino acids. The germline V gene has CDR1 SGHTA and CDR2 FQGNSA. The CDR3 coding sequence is TGTGCCAGCAGCCAGGGACAGGAGCAAGATACGCAGTATTTT. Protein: CASSQGQEQDTQYF.

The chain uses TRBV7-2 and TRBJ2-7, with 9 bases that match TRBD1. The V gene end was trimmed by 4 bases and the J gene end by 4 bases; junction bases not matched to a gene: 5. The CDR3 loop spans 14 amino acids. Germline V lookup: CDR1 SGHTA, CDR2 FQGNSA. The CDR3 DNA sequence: TGTGCCAGCAGCTCTCACAGGGGGCTTTACGAGCAGTACTTC. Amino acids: CASSSHRGLYEQYF.

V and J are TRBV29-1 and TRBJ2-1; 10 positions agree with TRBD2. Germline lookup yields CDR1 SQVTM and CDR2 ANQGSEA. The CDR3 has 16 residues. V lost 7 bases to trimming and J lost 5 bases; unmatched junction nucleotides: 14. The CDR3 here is CSAGGSSGSPHNEQFF. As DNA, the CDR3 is TGCAGCGCCGGTGGTTCTAGCGGGAGTCCCCACAATGAGCAGTTCTTC.

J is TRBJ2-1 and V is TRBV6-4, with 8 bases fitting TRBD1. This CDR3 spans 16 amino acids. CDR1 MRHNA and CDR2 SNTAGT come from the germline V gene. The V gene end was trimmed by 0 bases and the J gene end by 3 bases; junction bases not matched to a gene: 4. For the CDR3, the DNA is TGTGCCAGCAGTGACTCAGACAGGGGTTACTACAATGAGCAGTTCTTC. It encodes CASSDSDRGYYNEQFF.

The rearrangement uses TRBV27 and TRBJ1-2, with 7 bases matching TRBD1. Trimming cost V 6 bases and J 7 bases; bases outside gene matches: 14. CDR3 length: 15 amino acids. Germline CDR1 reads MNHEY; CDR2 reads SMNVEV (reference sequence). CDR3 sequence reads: CASRVRYRGSGGYTF. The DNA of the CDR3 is TGTGCCAGCAGAGTTAGGTACAGGGGAAGCGGTGGCTACACCTTC.

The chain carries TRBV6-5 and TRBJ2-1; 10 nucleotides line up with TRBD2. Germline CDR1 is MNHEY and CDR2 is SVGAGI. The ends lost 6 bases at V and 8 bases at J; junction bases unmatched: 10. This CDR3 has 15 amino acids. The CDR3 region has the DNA TGTGCCAGCAGGCCCATAGCGGGAGGAATTTATGAGCAGTTCTTC. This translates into CASRPIAGGIYEQFF.

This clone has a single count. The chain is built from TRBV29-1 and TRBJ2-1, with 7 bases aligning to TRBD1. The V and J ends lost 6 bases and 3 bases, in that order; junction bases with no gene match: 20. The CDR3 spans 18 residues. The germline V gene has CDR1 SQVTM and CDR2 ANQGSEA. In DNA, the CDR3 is TGCAGCGTCCTACAGACAGGGAGCACAAAGACAGACTACAATGAGCAGTTCTTC. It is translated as CSVLQTGSTKTDYNEQFF.

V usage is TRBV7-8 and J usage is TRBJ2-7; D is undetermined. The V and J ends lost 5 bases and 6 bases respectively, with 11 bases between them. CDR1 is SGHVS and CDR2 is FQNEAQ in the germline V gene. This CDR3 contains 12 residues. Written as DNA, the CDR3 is TGTGCCAGCAGCCCCCAACCACCCGAGCAGTACTTC. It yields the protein CASSPQPPEQYF.

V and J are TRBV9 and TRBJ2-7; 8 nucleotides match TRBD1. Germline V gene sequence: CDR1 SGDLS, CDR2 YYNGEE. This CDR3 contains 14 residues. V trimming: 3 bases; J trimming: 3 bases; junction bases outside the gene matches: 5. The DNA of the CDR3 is TGTGCCAGCAGCGAACAGGGGGAGAACTACGAGCAGTACTTC. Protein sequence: CASSEQGENYEQYF.

CDR3 bases: TGTGCCAGCAGCTTCGAAAGCTTTGGTGGCTACACCTTC. It yields the protein CASSFESFGGYTF. The chain uses TRBV11-2 and TRBJ1-2; D uncertain. V was shortened by 3 bases and J by 7 bases, with 12 bases between the two germline ends. The CDR3 is 13 amino acids. Per germline, CDR1 SGHAT and CDR2 FQNNGV.

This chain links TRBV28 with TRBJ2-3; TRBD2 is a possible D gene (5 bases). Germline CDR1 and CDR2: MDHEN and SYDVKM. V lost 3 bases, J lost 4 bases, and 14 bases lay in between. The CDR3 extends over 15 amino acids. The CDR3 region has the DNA TGTGCCAGCAGTTTCGTGGGCGGAGGAGCAGATACGCAGTATTTT. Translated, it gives CASSFVGGGADTQYF.

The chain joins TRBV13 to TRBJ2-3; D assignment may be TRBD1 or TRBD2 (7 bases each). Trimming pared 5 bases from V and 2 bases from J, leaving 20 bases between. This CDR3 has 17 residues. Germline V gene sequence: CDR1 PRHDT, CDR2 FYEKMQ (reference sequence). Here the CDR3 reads CASSTRDSGIYTDTQYF. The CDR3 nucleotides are TGTGCCAGCAGCACCCGGGACAGCGGGATTTACACAGATACGCAGTATTTT.

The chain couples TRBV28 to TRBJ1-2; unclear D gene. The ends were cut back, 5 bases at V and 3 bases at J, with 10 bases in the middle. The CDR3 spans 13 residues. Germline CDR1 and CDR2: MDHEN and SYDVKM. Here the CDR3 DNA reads TGTGCCAGCAGTAGGGATGATTACTATGGCTACACCTTC. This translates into CASSRDDYYGYTF.